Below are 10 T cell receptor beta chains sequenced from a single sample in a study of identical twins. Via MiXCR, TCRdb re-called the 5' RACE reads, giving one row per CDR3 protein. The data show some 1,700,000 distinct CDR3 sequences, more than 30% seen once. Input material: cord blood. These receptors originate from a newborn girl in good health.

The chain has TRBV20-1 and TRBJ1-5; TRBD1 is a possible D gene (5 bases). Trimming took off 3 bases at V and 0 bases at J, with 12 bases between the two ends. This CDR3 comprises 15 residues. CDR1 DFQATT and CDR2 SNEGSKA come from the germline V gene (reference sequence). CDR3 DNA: TGCAGTGCTAGGAGGGGAAAACTTAGCAATCAGCCCCAGCATTTT. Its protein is CSARRGKLSNQPQHF.

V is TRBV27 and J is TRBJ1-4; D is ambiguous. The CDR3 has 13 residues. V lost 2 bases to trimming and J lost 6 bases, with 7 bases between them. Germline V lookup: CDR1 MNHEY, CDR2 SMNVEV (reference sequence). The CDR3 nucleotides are TGTGCCAGCAGTTTACCTACGGATGAAAAACTGTTTTTT. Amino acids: CASSLPTDEKLFF. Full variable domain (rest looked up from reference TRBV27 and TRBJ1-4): EAQVTQNPRYLITVTGKKLTVTCSQNMNHEYMSWYRQDPGLGLRQIYYSMNVEVTDKGDVPEGYKVSRKEKRNFPLILESPSPNQTSLYFCASSLPTDEKLFFGSGTQLSVL.

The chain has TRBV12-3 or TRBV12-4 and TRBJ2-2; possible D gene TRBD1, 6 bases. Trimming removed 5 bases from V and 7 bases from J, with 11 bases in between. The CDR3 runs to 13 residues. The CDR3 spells CASSDTGNGELFF. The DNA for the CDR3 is TGTGCCAGCAGTGACACAGGGAACGGGGAGCTGTTTTTT.

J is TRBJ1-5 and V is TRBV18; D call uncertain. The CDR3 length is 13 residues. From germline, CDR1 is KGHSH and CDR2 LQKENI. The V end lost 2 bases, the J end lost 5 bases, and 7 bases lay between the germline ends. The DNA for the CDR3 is TGTGCCAGCTCACCATCGAATGATCAGCCCCAGCATTTT. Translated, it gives CASSPSNDQPQHF.

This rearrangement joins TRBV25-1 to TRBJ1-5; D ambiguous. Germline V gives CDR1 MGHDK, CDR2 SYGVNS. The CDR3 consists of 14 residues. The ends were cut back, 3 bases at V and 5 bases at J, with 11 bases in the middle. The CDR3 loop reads CASSDLAGHQPQHF. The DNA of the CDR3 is TGTGCCAGCAGTGATTTGGCAGGTCATCAGCCCCAGCATTTT.

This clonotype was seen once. CDR3 nucleotide sequence: TGTGCCTCAAGACCGGGACAGGCTTCCACTGAAGCTTTCTTT. Translation gives CASRPGQASTEAFF. The chain recombines TRBV12-3 or TRBV12-4 with TRBJ1-1; 8 bases fit TRBD1. The CDR3 runs 14 residues. The V gene end was trimmed by 11 bases and the J gene end by 4 bases; junction bases not matched to a gene: 12.

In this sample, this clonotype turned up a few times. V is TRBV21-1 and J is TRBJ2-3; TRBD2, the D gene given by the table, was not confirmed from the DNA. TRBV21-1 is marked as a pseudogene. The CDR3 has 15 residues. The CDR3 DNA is TGTGCCAGCAGCAAAACTAGCGGGGGCACAGATACGCAGTATTTT. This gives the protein CASSKTSGGTDTQYF.

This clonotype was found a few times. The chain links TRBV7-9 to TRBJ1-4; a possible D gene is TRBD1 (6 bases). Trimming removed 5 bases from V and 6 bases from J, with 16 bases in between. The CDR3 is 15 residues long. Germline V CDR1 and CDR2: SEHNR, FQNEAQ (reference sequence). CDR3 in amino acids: CASSPRGGGDEKLFF. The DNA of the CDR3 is TGTGCCAGCAGCCCCCGGGGAGGGGGAGATGAAAAACTGTTTTTT.

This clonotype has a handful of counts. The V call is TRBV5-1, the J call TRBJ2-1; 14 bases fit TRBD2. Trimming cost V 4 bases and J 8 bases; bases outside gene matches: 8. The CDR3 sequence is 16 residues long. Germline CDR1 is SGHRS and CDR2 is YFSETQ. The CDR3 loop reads CASSGAGLAGDDEQFF. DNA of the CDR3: TGCGCCAGCAGCGGGGCGGGACTAGCGGGAGATGATGAGCAGTTCTTC.

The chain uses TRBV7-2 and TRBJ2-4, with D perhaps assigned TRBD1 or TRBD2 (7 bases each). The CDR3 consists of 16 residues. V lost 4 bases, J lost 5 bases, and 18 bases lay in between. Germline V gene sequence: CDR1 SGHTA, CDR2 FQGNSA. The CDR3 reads CASSSRQGGVQNIQYF. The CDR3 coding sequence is TGTGCCAGCAGCTCAAGACAGGGAGGGGTCCAAAACATTCAGTACTTC.